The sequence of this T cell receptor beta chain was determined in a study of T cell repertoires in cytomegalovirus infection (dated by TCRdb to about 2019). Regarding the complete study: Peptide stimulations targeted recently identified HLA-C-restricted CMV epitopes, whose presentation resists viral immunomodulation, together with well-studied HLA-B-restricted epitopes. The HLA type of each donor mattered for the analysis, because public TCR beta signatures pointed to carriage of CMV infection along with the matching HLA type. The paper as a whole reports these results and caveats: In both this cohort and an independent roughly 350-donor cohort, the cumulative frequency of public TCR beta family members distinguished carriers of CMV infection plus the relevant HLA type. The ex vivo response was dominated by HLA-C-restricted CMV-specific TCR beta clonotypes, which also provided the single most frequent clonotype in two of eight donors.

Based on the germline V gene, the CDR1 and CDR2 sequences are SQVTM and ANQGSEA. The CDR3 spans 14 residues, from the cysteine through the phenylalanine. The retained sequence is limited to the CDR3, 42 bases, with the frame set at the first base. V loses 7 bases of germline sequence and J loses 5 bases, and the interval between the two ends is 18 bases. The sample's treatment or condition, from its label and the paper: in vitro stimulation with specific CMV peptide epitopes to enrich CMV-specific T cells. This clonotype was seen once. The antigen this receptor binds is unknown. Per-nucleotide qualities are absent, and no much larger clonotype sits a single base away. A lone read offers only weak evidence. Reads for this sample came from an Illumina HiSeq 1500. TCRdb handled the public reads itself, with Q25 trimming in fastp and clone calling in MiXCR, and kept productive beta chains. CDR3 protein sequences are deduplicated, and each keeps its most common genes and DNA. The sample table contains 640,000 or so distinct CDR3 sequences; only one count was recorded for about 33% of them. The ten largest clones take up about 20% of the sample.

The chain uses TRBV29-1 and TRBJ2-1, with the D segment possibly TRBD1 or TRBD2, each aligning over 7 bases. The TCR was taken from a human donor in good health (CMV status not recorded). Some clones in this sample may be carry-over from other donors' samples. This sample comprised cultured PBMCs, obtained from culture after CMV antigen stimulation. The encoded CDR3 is CSALTGRGNNEQFF. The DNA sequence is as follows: TGCAGCGCCTTGACAGGGAGGGGCAACAATGAGCAGTTCTTC.